The sequence of this TCR beta chain was determined in a study of cytotoxic CD8 clonotypes in ibrutinib-treated CLL. Study-wide points: At baseline, clonality was higher than in age-matched healthy donors and correlated with CD8+ counts. At progression, clonality fell back toward baseline after rising at ibrutinib response.

CDR3 size: 13 residues. CDR1 and CDR2 from the germline V gene are LGHNA and YSLEER. V gave up 6 bases and J gave up 2 bases, with 11 bases separating them. The data were produced by immunoSEQ multiplex PCR, yet TCRdb's version contains in-frame clones alone and is incomplete. The sample lists approximately 190,000 clones, 70% to 75% occurring once. About this clone: Its antigen is as yet unknown.

The source was PBMCs, collected after 12 months of ibrutinib treatment. This receptor was taken from a human donor with chronic lymphocytic leukemia. J is TRBJ2-7 and V is TRBV4-3; no reliable D call. The CDR3 reads CASRGTGTYEQYF. CDR3 coding DNA: TGCGCCAGCAGGGGAACGGGTACCTACGAGCAGTACTTC.